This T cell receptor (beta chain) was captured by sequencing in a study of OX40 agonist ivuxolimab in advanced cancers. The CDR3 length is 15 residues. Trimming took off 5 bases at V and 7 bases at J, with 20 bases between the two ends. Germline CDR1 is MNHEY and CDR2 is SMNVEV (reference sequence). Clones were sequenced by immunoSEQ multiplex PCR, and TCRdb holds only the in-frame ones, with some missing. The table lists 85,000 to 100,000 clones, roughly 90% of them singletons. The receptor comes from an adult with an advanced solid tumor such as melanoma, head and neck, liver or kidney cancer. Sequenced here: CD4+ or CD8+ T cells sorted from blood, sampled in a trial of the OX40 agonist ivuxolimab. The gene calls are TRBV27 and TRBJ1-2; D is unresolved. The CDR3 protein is CASSPRASAAAGYTF. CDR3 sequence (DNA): TGTGCCAGCAGTCCCCGGGCGTCCGCGGCGGCTGGCTACACCTTC.